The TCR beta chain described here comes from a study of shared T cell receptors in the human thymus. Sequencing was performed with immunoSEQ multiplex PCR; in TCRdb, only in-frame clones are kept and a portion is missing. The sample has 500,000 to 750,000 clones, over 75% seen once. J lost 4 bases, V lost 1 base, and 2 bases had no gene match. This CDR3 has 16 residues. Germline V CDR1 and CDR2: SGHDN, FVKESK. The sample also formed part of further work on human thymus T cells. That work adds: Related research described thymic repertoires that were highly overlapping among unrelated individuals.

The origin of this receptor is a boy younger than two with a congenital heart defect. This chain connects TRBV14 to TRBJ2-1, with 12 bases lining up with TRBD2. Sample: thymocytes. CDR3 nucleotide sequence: TGTGCCAGCAGCCAAGGACTAGCGGGAGTGTACAATGAGCAGTTCTTC. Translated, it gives CASSQGLAGVYNEQFF. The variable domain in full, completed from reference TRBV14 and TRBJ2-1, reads EAGVTQFPSHSVIEKGQTVTLRCDPISGHDNLYWYRRVMGKEIKFLLHFVKESKQDESGMPNNRFLAERTGGTYSTLKVQPAELEDSGVYFCASSQGLAGVYNEQFFGPGTRLTVL.